The clone carrying this TCR beta chain was observed a few times. This record belongs to a study of spatial heterogeneity in lung cancer. Study-level information: On average, each unique TCR and UMI combination appeared more than ten times in raw reads.

Time point noted: sample taken at primary tumor resection. TCRdb analysed the 5' RACE reads with MiXCR anew, one entry per CDR3 protein. Of about 21,000 distinct CDR3 sequences listed, approximately 4.6% were seen once; the top ten hold around 7.4%. Germline CDR1 and CDR2: DFQATT and SNEGSKA (reference sequence). The trim removed 2 bases at V and 6 bases at J, leaving 8 bases unmatched. The CDR3 consists of 15 residues. This sequence was found in a male donor with early-stage non-small cell lung cancer. The material was PBMCs, obtained at surgery. The V call is TRBV20-1, the J call TRBJ2-1; 9 positions match TRBD2. CDR3 in DNA: TGCAGTGCTAGAAATAAGCTAGCGGGGCTCAATGAGCAGTTCTTC. Translated, it gives CSARNKLAGLNEQFF.